The 20 T cell receptor beta chains given below trace back to one sample, sequenced in a study of cytomegalovirus exposure and HLA in healthy donors. This PCR relied on a set of 60 Vbeta primers and 13 Jbeta primers. Sequencing used immunoSEQ multiplex PCR; TCRdb keeps in-frame clones, though not all of them. The data show about 130,000 clones, with roughly 75% seen just once and approximately 11% held by the top ten. The sample consisted of PBMCs. The receptors originated from a man younger than 45 in good health and CMV-seropositive.

The CDR3: CASSSGQELGNQPQHF. As DNA, the CDR3 is TGTGCCAGCAGTTCGGGACAGGAGTTAGGCAATCAGCCCCAGCATTTT. The chain is built from TRBV27 and TRBJ1-5, with 8 bases that match TRBD1. The CDR3 spans 16 residues. The V gene end was trimmed by 4 bases and the J gene end by 2 bases; junction bases not matched to a gene: 7. CDR1 and CDR2 (germline): MNHEY, SMNVEV (reference sequence).

This clone was counted a few times. This sequence joins TRBV18 and TRBJ1-1; D is unclear. The V gene's germline CDR1 is KGHSH and CDR2 LQKENI. The V gene lost 2 bases and the J gene lost 2 bases, with 12 bases spanning the gap. The CDR3 spans 15 residues. CDR3 sequence reads: CASSPTQMLNTEAFF. As DNA, the CDR3 is TGTGCCAGCTCACCAACCCAGATGTTAAACACTGAAGCTTTCTTT.

The gene calls are TRBV12-5 and TRBJ2-1; 12 bases fit TRBD1. Germline trimming cut 6 bases from V and 10 bases from J; bases unmatched to any gene: 4. The germline V gene encodes CDR1 LGHNT and CDR2 FRNRAP. The CDR3 runs to 13 residues. CDR3 sequence reads: CASGTGTGGEQFF. CDR3 coding DNA: TGTGCTAGTGGGACCGGGACAGGGGGCGAGCAGTTCTTC.

This clone was seen a handful of times. The rearrangement joins TRBV10-3 to TRBJ2-2; 8 bases map to TRBD2. The germline V gene encodes CDR1 ENHRY and CDR2 SYGVKD. The CDR3 has 15 residues. Trimming removed 3 bases from V and 4 bases from J; junction bases left unmatched: 4. The CDR3 sequence is CAISDSGGRTGELFF. The DNA of the CDR3 is TGTGCCATCAGTGACTCGGGAGGGCGCACCGGGGAGCTGTTTTTT.

This clone showed up just a few times. This sequence joins TRBV19 and TRBJ2-7, with TRBD2 as a possible D gene (6 bases). V dropped 2 bases and J dropped 6 bases, with 11 bases sitting between them. CDR3 length equals 13 residues. Germline V gene data show CDR1 as LNHDA and CDR2 as SQIVND (reference sequence). CDR3 residues: CASSISVRGEQYF. The CDR3 DNA is TGTGCCAGTAGTATATCCGTGCGGGGCGAGCAGTACTTC.

The chain joins TRBV27 to TRBJ2-7, with TRBD2 identical over 7 bases. After removal of 5 bases from V and 0 bases from J, the junction contained 13 bases not matched to a gene. The CDR3 length is 17 residues. Germline CDR1 and CDR2: MNHEY and SMNVEV (reference sequence). The CDR3 here is CASSATGRGLHSYEQYF. The CDR3 DNA reads TGTGCCAGCAGTGCCACGGGGAGGGGCTTACACTCCTACGAGCAGTACTTC.

The chain recombines TRBV5-5 with TRBJ2-7; 10 bases align to TRBD2. Trimming cost V 8 bases and J 5 bases; bases outside gene matches: 19. CDR1 is SGHKS, CDR2 YYEKEE, per germline (reference sequence). This CDR3 is 17 amino acids long. In DNA, the CDR3 is TGTGCCAGTCGCCGCTTTGGGCTAGCGGGAGAAGTGGACGAGCAGTACTTC. Protein sequence: CASRRFGLAGEVDEQYF.

The CDR3 region is CSVEDLGTGGTSYEQYF. The CDR3 nucleotides are TGCAGCGTTGAAGATCTTGGTACGGGGGGAACTTCCTACGAGCAGTACTTC. The rearrangement links TRBV29-1 to TRBJ2-7, with TRBD2 identical over 7 bases. CDR1 is SQVTM and CDR2 is ANQGSEA in the germline V gene. This CDR3 contains 17 residues. V gave up 0 bases and J gave up 1 base; unmatched junction bases: 12.

The chain has TRBV29-1 and TRBJ2-2, with D maybe TRBD1 (6 bases). Germline lookup yields CDR1 SQVTM and CDR2 ANQGSEA. CDR3 length equals 13 residues. With 3 bases removed from V and 4 bases from J, the gap between germline ends came to 9 bases. CDR3 nucleotides: TGCAGCGTTGAGCAGGGGAGCACCGGGGAGCTGTTTTTT. Amino acids: CSVEQGSTGELFF.

V and J are TRBV6-4 and TRBJ1-2, with 8 nucleotides matching TRBD1. The CDR3 runs to 15 residues. V lost 3 bases to trimming and J lost 5 bases; unmatched junction nucleotides: 8. The V gene's germline CDR1 is MRHNA and CDR2 SNTAGT. The CDR3 region is CASSEESRGLYGYTF. The CDR3 DNA reads TGTGCCAGCAGTGAAGAGAGCAGGGGGCTTTATGGCTACACCTTC.

The chain uses TRBV10-3 and TRBJ1-1, with 8 bases that match TRBD1. J gave up 2 bases and V 4 bases, and 3 bases lay outside the gene matches. Germline loops: CDR1 ENHRY, CDR2 SYGVKD. There are 14 residues in the CDR3. In DNA, the CDR3 is TGTGCCATCAGTGCTACAGGGGGTAACACTGAAGCTTTCTTT. Amino acids: CAISATGGNTEAFF.

The chain is built from TRBV4-3 and TRBJ2-1, with a tentative D call TRBD2 (5 bases). With 4 bases removed from V and 3 bases from J, the gap between germline ends came to 10 bases. The germline CDR1 and CDR2 sequences are LGHNA and YSLEER. The CDR3 has 14 residues. Written as DNA, the CDR3 is TGCGCCAGCAGCCCTTGGGCGGGCTACAATGAGCAGTTCTTC. As protein: CASSPWAGYNEQFF.

CDR3 sequence (DNA): TGTGCCAGCGGTACTGGCTCTGGAAACACCATATATTTT. It is translated as CASGTGSGNTIYF. V and J are TRBV27 and TRBJ1-3; D gene uncertain. This CDR3 is built from 13 residues. Looked up from germline, CDR1 is MNHEY and CDR2 is SMNVEV (reference sequence). Trimming cost V 8 bases and J 0 bases, with 8 bases left between them.

This clone was detected only once. The chain couples TRBV19 to TRBJ2-3; TRBD1 is a possible D gene (6 bases). V lost 8 bases to trimming and J lost 2 bases, with 20 bases between them. The CDR3 length is 16 residues. From germline, CDR1 is LNHDA and CDR2 SQIVND (reference sequence). In DNA form, the CDR3 reads TGTGCCAGTCGAATCAGTGGCAGGGGCCCCACAGATACGCAGTATTTT. It codes for CASRISGRGPTDTQYF.

This chain connects TRBV28 to TRBJ1-4; no clear D. V lost 2 bases and J 5 bases, leaving 12 bases between the germline ends. The germline CDR1 and CDR2 sequences are MDHEN and SYDVKM. The CDR3 is made up of 15 amino acids. For the CDR3, the DNA is TGTGCCAGCAGTTTAATGCGGTTATTGAATGAAAAACTGTTTTTT. This translates into CASSLMRLLNEKLFF.

The chain links TRBV5-1 to TRBJ1-1; 7 bases are a match to TRBD1. Germline V gene lookup returns CDR1 SGHRS and CDR2 YFSETQ. The CDR3 consists of 14 residues. Trimming took 0 bases from V and 3 from J; bases not matched to a gene: 2. CDR3 in amino acids: CASSLGQGHTEAFF. The CDR3 nucleotides are TGCGCCAGCAGCTTGGGACAGGGCCACACTGAAGCTTTCTTT.

The J gene is TRBJ2-3, the V gene TRBV5-1, with D possibly being TRBD1 (6 bases). The CDR3 loop spans 14 amino acids. Per germline, CDR1 SGHRS and CDR2 YFSETQ. V was clipped by 2 bases and J by 1 base, with 8 bases between them. As DNA, the CDR3 is TGCGCCAGCAGCTTCGGACAGCGCACAGATACGCAGTATTTT. Translating it yields CASSFGQRTDTQYF. The full variable domain, its missing parts supplied by reference TRBV5-1 and TRBJ2-3, is KAGVTQTPRYLIKTRGQQVTLSCSPISGHRSVSWYQQTPGQGLQFLFEYFSETQRNKGNFPGRFSGRQFSNSRSEMNVSTLELGDSALYLCASSFGQRTDTQYFGPGTRLTVL.

The chain employs TRBV7-9 and TRBJ1-1, with 11 bases aligning to TRBD1. CDR1 and CDR2 (germline): SEHNR, FQNEAQ (reference sequence). The CDR3 has 16 amino acids. With 5 bases clipped from V and 6 bases from J, the junction kept 11 bases outside the gene matches. Written as DNA, the CDR3 is TGTGCCAGCAGCCCGGGACAGGGGGGTTTAGTCTCTGAAGCTTTCTTT. Translation: CASSPGQGGLVSEAFF.

The chain carries TRBV15 and TRBJ2-7; 7 positions agree with TRBD2. J lost 2 bases, V lost 2 bases, and 6 bases had no gene match. This CDR3 is built from 15 residues. Germline V gene sequence: CDR1 LNHNV, CDR2 YYDKDF (reference sequence). CDR3 nucleotides: TGTGCCACCAGCAGAATGGCGGGAGTAGCCTACGAGCAGTACTTC. Translated, it gives CATSRMAGVAYEQYF.

This clone was detected once. This chain links TRBV2 with TRBJ2-1; tentative D call: TRBD1 (6 bases). V lost 7 bases to trimming and J lost 5 bases, with 18 bases between them. The CDR3 extends over 15 amino acids. The germline V gene has CDR1 SNHLY and CDR2 FYNNEI. DNA of the CDR3: TGTGCCAGCATCCTGGACAGTGCGACTAACAATGAGCAGTTCTTC. Protein product: CASILDSATNNEQFF.